The clone carrying this T cell receptor (beta chain) occurred once. Antigen specificity is unknown. The data originate from a study of yellow fever vaccine responses in identical twins. Study-wide results and limits: Convergence reportedly seemed to mark part of the twins' vaccine T cell response, with personalization marking the rest.

TCRdb fed the RT-PCR reads into MiXCR, producing one record per CDR3 protein. Of about 10,000 distinct CDR3 sequences listed, 83% are singletons. Sequences were derived from T cells from blood (PBMCs), unsorted or a sorted subset (not recorded which), sampled before or after yellow fever vaccination (not recorded which). This sequence was found in a young woman who received the yellow fever vaccine.

The CDR3 loop reads CATSMSVSTRTDTQYF. The DNA for the CDR3 is TGTGCCACCAGCATGTCAGTGTCTACTCGCACAGATACGCAGTATTTT. The rearrangement links TRBV15 to TRBJ2-3; no firm D call. The CDR3 totals 16 residues. In germline, CDR1 is LNHNV, CDR2 YYDKDF (reference sequence). V lost 4 bases, J lost 1 base, and 15 bases lay in between. Based on the CDR3 plus reference TRBV15 and TRBJ2-3, the full variable domain is DAMVIQNPRYQVTQFGKPVTLSCSQTLNHNVMYWYQQKSSQAPKLLFHYYDKDFNNEADTPDNFQSRRPNTSFCFLDIRSPGLGDTAMYLCATSMSVSTRTDTQYFGPGTRLTVL.